This is a list of T cell receptor beta chains from one sample in a study of cytomegalovirus exposure and HLA in healthy donors. Clones were read by immunoSEQ multiplex PCR, and TCRdb kept only the in-frame ones, dropping some. This sample has approximately 170,000 clones, with about 85% found just once. Sequencing was performed on PBMCs. The source is a man aged 45-65 years in good health and CMV-seropositive. CDR3s include the opening cysteine and the closing phenylalanine or tryptophan. Each record gives: CDR3 protein, CDR3 DNA, clone size, V gene, D gene, J gene. D genes are given only for firm matches. A row's size may be missing; if present it is once, few, many or a size class.

CASSLSTTGTDTQYF,TGCGCCAGCAGCCTGAGTACGACAGGGACAGATACGCAGTATTTT,-,TRBV5-1,TRBD1,TRBJ2-3
CASSRDSENTEAFF,TGTGCCAGCAGTAGGGACAGTGAGAACACTGAAGCTTTCTTT,-,TRBV6-1,TRBD1,TRBJ1-1
CASRSTVEGETQYF,TGTGCCAGCAGATCCACAGTGGAGGGAGAGACCCAGTACTTC,-,TRBV28,-,TRBJ2-5
CASSEARQYLGSPLHF,TGTGCCAGCAGTGAAGCCCGACAGTACCTCGGGTCACCCCTCCACTTT,-,TRBV6-1,-,TRBJ1-6
CASSDPPGQGMTDTQYF,TGCGCCAGCAGTGATCCCCCGGGACAGGGGATGACGGATACGCAGTATTTT,once,TRBV10-2,TRBD1,TRBJ2-3
CASSPLDSSVNTEAFF,TGTGCCAGCTCACCCCTAGACAGTTCCGTGAACACTGAAGCTTTCTTT,-,TRBV18,-,TRBJ1-1
CASNFQGSSYEQYF,TGCGCCAGCAACTTCCAGGGTAGCTCCTACGAGCAGTACTTC,-,TRBV5-1,-,TRBJ2-7
CASSPGRQQDYGYTF,TGTGCCAGCAGCCCCGGAAGACAGCAGGACTATGGCTACACCTTC,once,TRBV2,-,TRBJ1-2
CAWSVGLTSGRAREQFF,TGTGCCTGGAGTGTCGGGTTGACTAGCGGGAGGGCGCGTGAGCAGTTCTTC,-,TRBV30,TRBD2,TRBJ2-1
CASSSVRRGNQPQHF,TGTGCCAGCAGCTCGGTCCGCCGGGGCAATCAGCCCCAGCATTTT,-,TRBV28,-,TRBJ1-5
CASSLRGGGGYNEQFF,TGCGCCAGCAGCCTGCGGGGGGGAGGGGGCTACAATGAGCAGTTCTTC,-,TRBV5-1,TRBD2,TRBJ2-1
CASSSTAYEQYF,TGCGCCAGCAGTTCTACAGCCTACGAGCAGTACTTC,once,TRBV5-1,-,TRBJ2-7
CSVGGPGRTDTQYF,TGCAGCGTTGGGGGGCCAGGCCGCACAGATACGCAGTATTTT,-,TRBV29-1,-,TRBJ2-3
CAWGVGTGYGYTF,TGTGCCTGGGGCGTGGGGACAGGCTATGGCTACACCTTC,few,TRBV30,TRBD1,TRBJ1-2
CASSEMPLLDRNTEAFF,TGTGCCAGCAGTGAAATGCCCCTCCTCGACAGGAACACTGAAGCTTTCTTT,-,TRBV6-1,-,TRBJ1-1
CASSNVYRGRGTEAFF,TGTGCCAGCAGCAACGTGTACAGGGGGCGCGGAACTGAAGCTTTCTTT,-,TRBV5-6,TRBD1,TRBJ1-1
CASRSLAGVGYNEQFF,TGTGCCAGCAGATCCCTAGCGGGAGTGGGATACAATGAGCAGTTCTTC,-,TRBV28,TRBD2,TRBJ2-1
CSALNTEAFF,TGCAGTGCGTTAAACACTGAAGCTTTCTTT,once,TRBV20-1,-,TRBJ1-1
CANQVGRNSPLHF,TGTGCCAACCAGGTGGGCAGAAATTCACCCCTCCACTTT,-,TRBV28,-,TRBJ1-6
CASSLKGQRNTEAFF,TGTGCCAGCAGCTTAAAGGGACAGCGGAACACTGAAGCTTTCTTT,once,TRBV7-9,TRBD1,TRBJ1-1
CASSYQGKNYGYTF,TGTGCCAGCAGTTACCAGGGGAAAAACTATGGCTACACCTTC,-,TRBV28,-,TRBJ1-2
CASSPSSGVYNEQFF,TGTGCCAGCAGCCCCTCTAGCGGAGTATACAATGAGCAGTTCTTC,-,TRBV9,TRBD2,TRBJ2-1
CARSLTGSYEQYF,TGTGCCAGAAGCCTAACAGGGTCCTACGAGCAGTACTTC,-,TRBV5-3,-,TRBJ2-7
CASSPPGQGRAEAFF,TGTGCCAGCAGTCCCCCGGGACAGGGAAGGGCTGAAGCTTTCTTT,-,TRBV25-1,TRBD1,TRBJ1-1
CASSEALAYGYTF,TGTGCCAGCAGTGAAGCACTTGCCTATGGCTACACCTTC,-,TRBV6-1,-,TRBJ1-2
CASSFTRGETQYF,TGTGCCAGCAGCTTCACTAGAGGAGAGACCCAGTACTTC,few,TRBV7-3,-,TRBJ2-5
CATSRDAGAAFF,TGTGCCACCAGCAGAGATGCGGGGGCAGCTTTCTTT,-,TRBV15,-,TRBJ1-1
CASSPTSGGANEQFF,TGTGCCAGCAGCCCGACTAGCGGGGGGGCAAATGAGCAGTTCTTC,-,TRBV28,TRBD2,TRBJ2-1
CASSLRAPRQGITGELFF,TGCGCCAGCAGCTTGAGGGCACCGAGACAGGGGATCACCGGGGAGCTGTTTTTT,-,TRBV5-1,TRBD1,TRBJ2-2
CASSSTYDYGYTF,TGTGCCAGCAGCTCCACCTACGACTATGGCTACACCTTC,-,TRBV7-6,-,TRBJ1-2
CASSQDARGRYGYTF,TGTGCCAGCAGCCAAGATGCGCGCGGAAGGTATGGCTACACCTTC,few,TRBV14,-,TRBJ1-2
CASSTWTARNGEAFF,TGTGCCAGCAGCACCTGGACAGCCCGAAACGGTGAAGCTTTCTTT,-,TRBV7-9,-,TRBJ1-1
CASSLTGANTEAFF,TGTGCCAGCAGCCTCACAGGGGCGAACACTGAAGCTTTCTTT,-,TRBV9,TRBD1,TRBJ1-1
CASSTLAVRTDTQYF,TGTGCCAGCAGCACCTTAGCGGTTCGCACAGATACGCAGTATTTT,-,TRBV7-6,-,TRBJ2-3
CASRRDRVNTEAFF,TGTGCCAGCAGACGGGACAGGGTCAACACTGAAGCTTTCTTT,few,TRBV27,TRBD1,TRBJ1-1
CASSLSYSNQPQHF,TGTGCCAGCAGCTTGTCCTATAGCAATCAGCCCCAGCATTTT,few,TRBV5-8,-,TRBJ1-5
CSVEGPAQVGSYNEQFF,TGCAGCGTTGAAGGGCCGGCGCAGGTCGGCTCCTACAATGAGCAGTTCTTC,-,TRBV29-1,-,TRBJ2-1
CASSVDRGGYTF,TGTGCCAGCAGCGTGGACAGGGGTGGCTACACCTTC,-,TRBV9,TRBD1,TRBJ1-2
CASSPASGSGHNEQFF,TGCGCCAGCAGCCCGGCTAGCGGGAGCGGCCACAATGAGCAGTTCTTC,-,TRBV5-1,TRBD2,TRBJ2-1
CASSLWTATNEKLFF,TGTGCCAGCAGCCTATGGACAGCAACTAATGAAAAACTGTTTTTT,once,TRBV7-9,-,TRBJ1-4
CASSPRQDRGPGNTIYF,TGTGCCAGCAGCCCCAGGCAGGACAGGGGGCCAGGAAACACCATATATTTT,-,TRBV14,TRBD1,TRBJ1-3
CAWKLRLDTEAFF,TGTGCCTGGAAATTGAGACTAGACACTGAAGCTTTCTTT,-,TRBV30,-,TRBJ1-1
CASSSDSFYGYTF,TGTGCCAGCAGCTCGGACAGCTTCTATGGCTACACCTTC,-,TRBV5-6,-,TRBJ1-2
CASTAQGASTEAFF,TGTGCCTCAACGGCCCAGGGGGCTTCAACTGAAGCTTTCTTT,-,TRBV10-3,TRBD1,TRBJ1-1
CASSFAQGAGTQYF,TGTGCCAGCAGTTTTGCCCAGGGGGCAGGGACCCAGTACTTC,-,TRBV27,TRBD1,TRBJ2-5
CASSPQEGGIAKNIQYF,TGTGCCAGCTCACCACAAGAGGGGGGGATCGCCAAAAACATTCAGTACTTC,-,TRBV18,-,TRBJ2-4
CAISESKGDTEAFF,TGTGCCATCAGTGAGTCGAAGGGGGACACTGAGGCTTTCTTT,-,TRBV10-3,-,TRBJ1-1
CASSAGQNYNEQFF,TGTGCCAGCAGTGCGGGGCAGAACTACAATGAGCAGTTCTTC,-,TRBV28,-,TRBJ2-1